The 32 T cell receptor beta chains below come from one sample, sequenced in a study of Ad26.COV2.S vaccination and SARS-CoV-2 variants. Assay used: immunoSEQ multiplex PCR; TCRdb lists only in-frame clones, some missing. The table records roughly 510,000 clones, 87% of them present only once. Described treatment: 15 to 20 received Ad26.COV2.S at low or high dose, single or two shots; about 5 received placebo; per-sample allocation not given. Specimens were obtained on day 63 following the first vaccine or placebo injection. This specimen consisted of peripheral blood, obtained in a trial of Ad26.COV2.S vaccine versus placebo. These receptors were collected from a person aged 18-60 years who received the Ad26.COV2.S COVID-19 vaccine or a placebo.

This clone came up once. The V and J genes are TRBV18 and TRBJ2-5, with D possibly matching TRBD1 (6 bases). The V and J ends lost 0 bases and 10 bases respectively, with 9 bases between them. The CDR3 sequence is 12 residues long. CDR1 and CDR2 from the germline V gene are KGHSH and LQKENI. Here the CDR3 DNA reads TGTGCCAGCTCACCACCGGGGGCAGGCCAGTACTTC. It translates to CASSPPGAGQYF.

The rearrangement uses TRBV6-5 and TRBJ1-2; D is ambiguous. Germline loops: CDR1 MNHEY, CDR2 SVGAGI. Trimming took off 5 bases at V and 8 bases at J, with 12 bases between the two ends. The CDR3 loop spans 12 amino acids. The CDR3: CASSPLVTGYTF. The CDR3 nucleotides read TGTGCCAGCAGTCCTCTGGTGACGGGCTACACCTTC.

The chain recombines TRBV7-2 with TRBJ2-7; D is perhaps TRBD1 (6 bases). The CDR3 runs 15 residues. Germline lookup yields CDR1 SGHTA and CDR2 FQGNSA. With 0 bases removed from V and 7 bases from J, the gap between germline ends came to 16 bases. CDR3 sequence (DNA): TGTGCCAGCAGCTTAGCTCCCGGGACATCAGGAGAGCAGTACTTC. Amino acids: CASSLAPGTSGEQYF.

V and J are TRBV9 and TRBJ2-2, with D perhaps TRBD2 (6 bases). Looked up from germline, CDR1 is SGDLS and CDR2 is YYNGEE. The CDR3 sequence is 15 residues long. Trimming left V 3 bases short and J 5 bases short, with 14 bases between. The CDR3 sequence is CASSAPGLTTGELFF. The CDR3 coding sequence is TGTGCCAGCAGCGCTCCGGGACTCACAACCGGGGAGCTGTTTTTT.

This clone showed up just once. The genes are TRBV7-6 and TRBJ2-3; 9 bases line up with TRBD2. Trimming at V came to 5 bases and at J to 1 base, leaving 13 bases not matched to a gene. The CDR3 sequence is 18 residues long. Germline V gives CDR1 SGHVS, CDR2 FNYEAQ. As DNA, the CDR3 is TGTGCCAGCAGCCAAACCCGGGGGACTAGCATCGGCACAGATACGCAGTATTTT. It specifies CASSQTRGTSIGTDTQYF.

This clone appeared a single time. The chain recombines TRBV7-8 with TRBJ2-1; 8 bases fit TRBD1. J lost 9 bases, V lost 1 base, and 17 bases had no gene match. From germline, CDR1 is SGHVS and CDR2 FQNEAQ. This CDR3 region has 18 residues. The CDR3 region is CASSLGRQGANKLGEQFF. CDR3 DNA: TGTGCCAGCAGCTTAGGTCGTCAGGGGGCGAATAAACTAGGTGAGCAGTTCTTC.

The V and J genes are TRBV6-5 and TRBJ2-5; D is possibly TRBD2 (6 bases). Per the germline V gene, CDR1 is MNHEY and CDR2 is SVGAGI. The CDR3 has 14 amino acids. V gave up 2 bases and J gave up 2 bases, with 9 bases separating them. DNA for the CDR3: TGTGCCAGCAGTTACCTAGCGAGACAAGAGACCCAGTACTTC. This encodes CASSYLARQETQYF.

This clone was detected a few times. CDR3 protein: CASSVLTGDTEAFF. CDR3 sequence (DNA): TGTGCCAGCAGCGTCCTGACAGGGGACACTGAAGCTTTCTTT. The V gene is TRBV9, the J gene TRBJ1-1, with 8 bases aligning to TRBD1. Germline assignment: CDR1 SGDLS and CDR2 YYNGEE. Trimming at V came to 2 bases and at J to 3 bases, leaving 3 bases not matched to a gene. CDR3 size: 14 residues. Full variable domain (missing parts from reference TRBV9 and TRBJ1-1): DSGVTQTPKHLITATGQRVTLRCSPRSGDLSVYWYQQSLDQGLQFLIQYYNGEERAKGNILERFSAQQFPDLHSELNLSSLELGDSALYFCASSVLTGDTEAFFGQGTRLTVV.

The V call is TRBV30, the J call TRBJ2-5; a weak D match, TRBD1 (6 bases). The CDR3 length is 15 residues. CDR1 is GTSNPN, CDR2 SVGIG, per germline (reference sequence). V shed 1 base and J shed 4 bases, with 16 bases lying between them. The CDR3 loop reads CAWSGRTAAIETQYF. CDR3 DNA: TGTGCCTGGAGTGGACGGACAGCGGCAATAGAGACCCAGTACTTC.

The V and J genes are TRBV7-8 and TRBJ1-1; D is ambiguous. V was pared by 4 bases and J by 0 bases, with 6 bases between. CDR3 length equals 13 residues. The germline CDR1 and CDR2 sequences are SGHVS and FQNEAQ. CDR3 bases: TGTGCCAGCAGCTCAACCATGAACACTGAAGCTTTCTTT. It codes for CASSSTMNTEAFF.

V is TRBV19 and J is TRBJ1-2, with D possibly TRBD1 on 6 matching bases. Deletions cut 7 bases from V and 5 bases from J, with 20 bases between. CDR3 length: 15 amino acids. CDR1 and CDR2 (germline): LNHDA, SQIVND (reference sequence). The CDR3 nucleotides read TGTGCCAGTACCCAATGGGGCTCAGGGGCATATGGCTACACCTTC. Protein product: CASTQWGSGAYGYTF.

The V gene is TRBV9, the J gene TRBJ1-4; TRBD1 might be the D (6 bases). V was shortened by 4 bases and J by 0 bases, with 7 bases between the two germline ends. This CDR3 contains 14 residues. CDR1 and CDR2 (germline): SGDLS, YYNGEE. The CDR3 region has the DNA TGTGCCAGCAGCAGGGGGGCAACTAATGAAAAACTGTTTTTT. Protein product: CASSRGATNEKLFF. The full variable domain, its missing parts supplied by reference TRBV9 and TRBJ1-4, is DSGVTQTPKHLITATGQRVTLRCSPRSGDLSVYWYQQSLDQGLQFLIQYYNGEERAKGNILERFSAQQFPDLHSELNLSSLELGDSALYFCASSRGATNEKLFFGSGTQLSVL.

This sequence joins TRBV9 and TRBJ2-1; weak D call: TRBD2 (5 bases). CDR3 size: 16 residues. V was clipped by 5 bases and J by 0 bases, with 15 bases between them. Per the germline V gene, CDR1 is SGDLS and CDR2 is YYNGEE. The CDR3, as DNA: TGTGCCAGCAGTGGCCGAGGGCCCAGCTCCTACAATGAGCAGTTCTTC. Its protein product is CASSGRGPSSYNEQFF.

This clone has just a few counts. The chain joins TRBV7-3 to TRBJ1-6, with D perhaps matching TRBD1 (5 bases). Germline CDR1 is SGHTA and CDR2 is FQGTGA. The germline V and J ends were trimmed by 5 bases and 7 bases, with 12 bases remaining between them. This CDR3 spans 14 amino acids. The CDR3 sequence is CASSTGRPNSPLHF. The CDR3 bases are TGTGCCAGCAGCACAGGACGGCCCAATTCACCCCTCCACTTT.

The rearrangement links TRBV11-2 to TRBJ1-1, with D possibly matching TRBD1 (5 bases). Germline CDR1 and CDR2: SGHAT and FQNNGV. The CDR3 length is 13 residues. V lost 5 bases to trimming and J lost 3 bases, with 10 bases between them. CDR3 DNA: TGTGCCAGCAGCGTAGCAGGGTACACTGAAGCTTTCTTT. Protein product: CASSVAGYTEAFF. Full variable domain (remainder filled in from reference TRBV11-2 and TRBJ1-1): EAGVAQSPRYKIIEKRQSVAFWCNPISGHATLYWYQQILGQGPKLLIQFQNNGVVDDSQLPKDRFSAERLKGVDSTLKIQPAKLEDSAVYLCASSVAGYTEAFFGQGTRLTVV.

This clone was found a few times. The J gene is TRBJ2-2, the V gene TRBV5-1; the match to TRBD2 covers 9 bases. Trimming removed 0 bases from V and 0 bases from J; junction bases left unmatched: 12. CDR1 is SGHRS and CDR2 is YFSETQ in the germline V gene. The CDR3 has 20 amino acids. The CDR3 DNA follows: TGCGCCAGCAGCTTGGGTTTTCCACTGACTAGCGGCTCGAACACCGGGGAGCTGTTTTTT. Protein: CASSLGFPLTSGSNTGELFF.

CDR3 sequence: CASRPQRDSSYEQYF. DNA for the CDR3: TGTGCCAGCAGGCCACAACGGGACAGCTCCTACGAGCAGTACTTC. The chain combines TRBV4-2 with TRBJ2-7; TRBD1 agrees at 7 bases. The CDR3 loop spans 15 amino acids. Trimming took 6 bases from V and 0 from J; bases not matched to a gene: 8. The V gene's germline CDR1 is LGHNA and CDR2 YNFKEQ.

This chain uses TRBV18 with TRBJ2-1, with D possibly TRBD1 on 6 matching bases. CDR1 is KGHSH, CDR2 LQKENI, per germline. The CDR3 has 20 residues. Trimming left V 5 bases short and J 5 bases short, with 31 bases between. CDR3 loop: CASSTLSQGVEKAPHNEQFF. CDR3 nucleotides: TGTGCCAGCTCAACGCTGTCACAGGGAGTTGAAAAGGCTCCACACAATGAGCAGTTCTTC. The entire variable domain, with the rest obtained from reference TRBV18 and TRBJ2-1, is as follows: NAGVMQNPRHLVRRRGQEARLRCSPMKGHSHVYWYRQLPEEGLKFMVYLQKENIIDESGMPKERFSAEFPKEGPSILRIQQVVRGDSAAYFCASSTLSQGVEKAPHNEQFFGPGTRLTVL.

The CDR3 DNA reads TGTGCCAGCGGTGTCGTTAGCGGGACCTACAATGAGCAGTTCTTC. The encoded protein is CASGVVSGTYNEQFF. The chain combines TRBV28 with TRBJ2-1, with 8 nucleotides matching TRBD2. Germline V gene lookup returns CDR1 MDHEN and CDR2 SYDVKM. After removal of 8 bases from V and 2 bases from J, the junction contained 8 bases not matched to a gene. The CDR3 spans 15 residues.

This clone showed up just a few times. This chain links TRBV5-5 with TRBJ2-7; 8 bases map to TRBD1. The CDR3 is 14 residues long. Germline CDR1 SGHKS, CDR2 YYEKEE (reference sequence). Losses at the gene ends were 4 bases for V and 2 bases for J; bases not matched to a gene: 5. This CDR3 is CASSPGQGPYEQYF. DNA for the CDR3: TGTGCCAGCAGCCCCGGACAGGGACCCTACGAGCAGTACTTC.

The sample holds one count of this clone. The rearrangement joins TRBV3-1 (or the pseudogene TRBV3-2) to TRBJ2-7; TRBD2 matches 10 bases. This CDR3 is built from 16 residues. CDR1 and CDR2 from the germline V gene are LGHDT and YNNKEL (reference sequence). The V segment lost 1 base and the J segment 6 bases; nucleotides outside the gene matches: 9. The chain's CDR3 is CASSQGTSGPSGEQYF. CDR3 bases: TGTGCCAGCAGCCAAGGGACTAGCGGTCCGTCGGGCGAGCAGTACTTC.

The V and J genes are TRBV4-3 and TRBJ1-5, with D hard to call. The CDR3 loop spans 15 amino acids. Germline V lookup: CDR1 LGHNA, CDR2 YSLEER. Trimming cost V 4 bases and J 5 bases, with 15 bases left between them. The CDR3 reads CASSPTLGGDQPQHF. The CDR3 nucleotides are TGCGCCAGCAGCCCCACCCTGGGTGGCGATCAGCCCCAGCATTTT.

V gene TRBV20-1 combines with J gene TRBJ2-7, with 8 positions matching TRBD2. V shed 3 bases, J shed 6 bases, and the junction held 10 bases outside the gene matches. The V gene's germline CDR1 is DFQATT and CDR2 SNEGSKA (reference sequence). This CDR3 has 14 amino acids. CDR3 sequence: CSASFVGRASEQYF. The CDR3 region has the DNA TGCAGTGCTAGTTTTGTCGGGAGGGCTTCCGAGCAGTACTTC.

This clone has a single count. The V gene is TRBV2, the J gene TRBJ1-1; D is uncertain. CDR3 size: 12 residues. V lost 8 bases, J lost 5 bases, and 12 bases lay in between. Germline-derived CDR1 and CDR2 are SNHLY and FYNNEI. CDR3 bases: TGTGCCAGCGAAGTAGGGAGTACTGAAGCTTTCTTT. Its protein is CASEVGSTEAFF. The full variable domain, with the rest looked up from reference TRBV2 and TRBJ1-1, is EPEVTQTPSHQVTQMGQEVILRCVPISNHLYFYWYRQILGQKVEFLVSFYNNEISEKSEIFDDQFSVERPDGSNFTLKIRSTKLEDSAMYFCASEVGSTEAFFGQGTRLTVV.

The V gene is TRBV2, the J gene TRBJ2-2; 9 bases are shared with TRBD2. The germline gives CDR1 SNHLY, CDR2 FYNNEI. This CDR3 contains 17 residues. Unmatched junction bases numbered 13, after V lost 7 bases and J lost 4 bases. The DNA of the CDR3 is TGTGCCAGCACCAAGGGGTTTAGCGGGAGAAGCACCGGGGAGCTGTTTTTT. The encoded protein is CASTKGFSGRSTGELFF.

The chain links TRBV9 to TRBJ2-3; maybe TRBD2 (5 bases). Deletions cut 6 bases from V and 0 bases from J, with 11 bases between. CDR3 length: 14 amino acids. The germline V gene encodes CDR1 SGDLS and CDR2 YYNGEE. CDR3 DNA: TGTGCCAGCAAGAGGGAACCTAGCACAGATACGCAGTATTTT. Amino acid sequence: CASKREPSTDTQYF.

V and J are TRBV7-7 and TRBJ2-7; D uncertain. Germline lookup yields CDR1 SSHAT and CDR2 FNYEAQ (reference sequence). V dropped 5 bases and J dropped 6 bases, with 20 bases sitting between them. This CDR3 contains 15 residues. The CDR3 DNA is TGTGCCAGCAGCCCCTCGCCAAAGGGCCCCGTCGAGCAGTACTTC. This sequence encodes CASSPSPKGPVEQYF.

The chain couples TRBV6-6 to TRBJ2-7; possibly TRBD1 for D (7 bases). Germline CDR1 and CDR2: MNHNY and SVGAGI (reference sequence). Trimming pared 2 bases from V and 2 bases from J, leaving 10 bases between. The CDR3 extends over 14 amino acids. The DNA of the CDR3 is TGTGCCAGCAGTTACGGAGGGACAGCCTACGAGCAGTACTTC. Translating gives CASSYGGTAYEQYF.

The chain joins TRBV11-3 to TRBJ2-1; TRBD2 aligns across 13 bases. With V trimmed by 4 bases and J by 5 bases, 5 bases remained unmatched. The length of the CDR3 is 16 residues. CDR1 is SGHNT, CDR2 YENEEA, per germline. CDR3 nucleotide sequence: TGTGCCAGCAGCTCCGGACTAGCGGGAGCCCACAATGAGCAGTTCTTC. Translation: CASSSGLAGAHNEQFF.

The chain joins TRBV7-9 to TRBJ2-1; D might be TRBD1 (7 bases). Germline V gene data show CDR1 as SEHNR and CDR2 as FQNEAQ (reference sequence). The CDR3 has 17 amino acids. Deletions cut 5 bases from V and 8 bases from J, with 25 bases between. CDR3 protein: CASSPQAGTPGGYEQFF. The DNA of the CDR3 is TGTGCCAGCAGCCCTCAGGCAGGGACTCCAGGGGGGTATGAGCAGTTCTTC.

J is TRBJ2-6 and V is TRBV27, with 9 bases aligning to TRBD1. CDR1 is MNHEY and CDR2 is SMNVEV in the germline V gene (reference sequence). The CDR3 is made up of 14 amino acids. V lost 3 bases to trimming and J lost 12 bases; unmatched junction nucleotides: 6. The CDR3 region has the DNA TGTGCCAGCAGTTTTGCAGGGACAGGGAGCGTCCTGACTTTC. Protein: CASSFAGTGSVLTF.

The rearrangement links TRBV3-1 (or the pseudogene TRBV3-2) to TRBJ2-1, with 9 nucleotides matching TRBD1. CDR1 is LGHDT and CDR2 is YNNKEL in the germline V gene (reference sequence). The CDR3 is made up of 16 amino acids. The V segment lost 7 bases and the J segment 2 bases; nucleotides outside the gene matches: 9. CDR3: CASTYRGQWAYNEQFF. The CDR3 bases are TGTGCCAGCACCTACAGGGGGCAATGGGCCTACAATGAGCAGTTCTTC.